This TCR beta chain was sequenced in a study of naive and memory T cell subsets. Overall study findings and caveats: TCR transcript changes with activation or differentiation may affect this RNA method.

This clonotype has a handful of counts. Its cognate antigen is unknown. The CDR3 extends over 15 amino acids. With 3 bases removed from V and 0 bases from J, the gap between germline ends came to 13 bases. Per the germline V gene, CDR1 is SQVTM and CDR2 is ANQGSEA. Amplification of ligated cDNA took four PCR rounds with SP2 and nested alpha and beta constant primers. Blood and skin TCR RNA was reverse transcribed with alpha and beta constant primers. TCRdb redid the calling of the 5' RACE reads with MiXCR, one entry per CDR3 protein. The sample has some 60,000 distinct CDR3 sequences, around 8% seen once; the top ten hold roughly a fifth. An oligonucleotide containing a UMI was ligated to the 3' end of TCR cDNA. Whole-blood samples were 2 to 3 ml of peripheral blood from healthy adult volunteers. Reverse transcription used DNase-treated unsorted total RNA, aiming for roughly 1 to 1,100 ng.

This TCR was recovered from a female donor in good health. This chain links TRBV29-1 with TRBJ2-3; D is uncertain. CDR3 amino acids: CSVEGRNPSTDTQYF. The CDR3 DNA reads as TGCAGCGTTGAGGGCCGGAACCCGAGCACAGATACGCAGTATTTT.